These 8 T cell receptor beta chains were all obtained from the same sample, sequenced in a study of Tregs in tolerant kidney transplant recipients. Some clones are missing from TCRdb's copy, which holds only in-frame ones; the method was immunoSEQ multiplex PCR. The table has roughly 49,000 clones, about 90% seen once. Sequencing input: Tregs from blood. These receptors were taken from a human donor in good health.

J is TRBJ2-7 and V is TRBV21-1; TRBD2, the table's D call, lacks a check against the DNA. TRBV21-1 is tagged as a pseudogene. This CDR3 region has 15 residues. In DNA form, the CDR3 reads TGTGCCAGCAGCAATGGGGGCCGGGGGGACTACGAGCAGTACTTC. It codes for CASSNGGRGDYEQYF.

The genes are TRBV6-5 and TRBJ2-5; D perhaps matches TRBD2 (6 bases). The V and J ends lost 0 bases and 5 bases respectively, with 13 bases between them. The germline V gene encodes CDR1 MNHEY and CDR2 SVGAGI. The CDR3 spans 15 residues. For the CDR3, the DNA is TGTGCCAGCAGTTACTCAATGACTAGTGCGGAGACCCAGTACTTC. As protein: CASSYSMTSAETQYF.

This clone was counted a single time. The rearrangement joins TRBV27 to TRBJ2-2, with a weak D call TRBD1 (6 bases). V gave up 2 bases and J gave up 0 bases, with 7 bases separating them. Germline V gene lookup returns CDR1 MNHEY and CDR2 SMNVEV (reference sequence). The CDR3 runs to 15 residues. The CDR3 here is CASSLQGPNTGELFF. The DNA for the CDR3 is TGTGCCAGCAGTTTACAGGGGCCGAACACCGGGGAGCTGTTTTTT.

The chain uses TRBV6-5 and TRBJ1-5, with no clear D. CDR3 length equals 13 residues. V was clipped by 5 bases and J by 4 bases, with 9 bases between them. Germline CDR1 MNHEY, CDR2 SVGAGI. Here the CDR3 reads CASSVLINQPQHF. The DNA of the CDR3 is TGTGCCAGCAGTGTGCTGATTAATCAGCCCCAGCATTTT.

The genes are TRBV5-1 and TRBJ1-1; D not certain. Trimming left V 0 bases short and J 3 bases short, with 6 bases between. This CDR3 is 13 amino acids long. CDR1 is SGHRS, CDR2 YFSETQ, per germline. The CDR3 loop reads CASSLVGDTEAFF. DNA for the CDR3: TGCGCCAGCAGCTTGGTCGGGGACACTGAAGCTTTCTTT.

The chain carries TRBV10-3 and TRBJ2-7; D call uncertain. Trimming left V 0 bases short and J 0 bases short, with 9 bases between. Germline V CDR1 and CDR2: ENHRY, SYGVKD. This CDR3 is built from 15 residues. In nucleotides, the CDR3 is TGTGCCATCAGTGAGTCGGCAGCTAGCTCCTACGAGCAGTACTTC. As protein: CAISESAASSYEQYF.

The J gene is TRBJ2-2, the V gene TRBV7-6; D remains unclear. The CDR3 runs 14 residues. Germline assignment: CDR1 SGHVS and CDR2 FNYEAQ. Trimming shortened V by 5 bases and J by 8 bases, and 15 bases separated the two germline ends. In DNA, the CDR3 is TGTGCCAGCAGCCTCCCCCAGCCTCGAGGGGAGCTGTTTTTT. Protein product: CASSLPQPRGELFF.

The chain joins TRBV5-1 to TRBJ2-1; 7 nucleotides match TRBD2. CDR3 length equals 15 residues. Trimming at V came to 4 bases and at J to 7 bases, leaving 11 bases not matched to a gene. From germline, CDR1 is SGHRS and CDR2 YFSETQ. The CDR3 sequence is CASSPGLVSWNEQFF. CDR3 DNA: TGCGCCAGCAGCCCCGGACTAGTAAGCTGGAATGAGCAGTTCTTC. The full variable domain, its missing parts supplied by reference TRBV5-1 and TRBJ2-1, is KAGVTQTPRYLIKTRGQQVTLSCSPISGHRSVSWYQQTPGQGLQFLFEYFSETQRNKGNFPGRFSGRQFSNSRSEMNVSTLELGDSALYLCASSPGLVSWNEQFFGPGTRLTVL.